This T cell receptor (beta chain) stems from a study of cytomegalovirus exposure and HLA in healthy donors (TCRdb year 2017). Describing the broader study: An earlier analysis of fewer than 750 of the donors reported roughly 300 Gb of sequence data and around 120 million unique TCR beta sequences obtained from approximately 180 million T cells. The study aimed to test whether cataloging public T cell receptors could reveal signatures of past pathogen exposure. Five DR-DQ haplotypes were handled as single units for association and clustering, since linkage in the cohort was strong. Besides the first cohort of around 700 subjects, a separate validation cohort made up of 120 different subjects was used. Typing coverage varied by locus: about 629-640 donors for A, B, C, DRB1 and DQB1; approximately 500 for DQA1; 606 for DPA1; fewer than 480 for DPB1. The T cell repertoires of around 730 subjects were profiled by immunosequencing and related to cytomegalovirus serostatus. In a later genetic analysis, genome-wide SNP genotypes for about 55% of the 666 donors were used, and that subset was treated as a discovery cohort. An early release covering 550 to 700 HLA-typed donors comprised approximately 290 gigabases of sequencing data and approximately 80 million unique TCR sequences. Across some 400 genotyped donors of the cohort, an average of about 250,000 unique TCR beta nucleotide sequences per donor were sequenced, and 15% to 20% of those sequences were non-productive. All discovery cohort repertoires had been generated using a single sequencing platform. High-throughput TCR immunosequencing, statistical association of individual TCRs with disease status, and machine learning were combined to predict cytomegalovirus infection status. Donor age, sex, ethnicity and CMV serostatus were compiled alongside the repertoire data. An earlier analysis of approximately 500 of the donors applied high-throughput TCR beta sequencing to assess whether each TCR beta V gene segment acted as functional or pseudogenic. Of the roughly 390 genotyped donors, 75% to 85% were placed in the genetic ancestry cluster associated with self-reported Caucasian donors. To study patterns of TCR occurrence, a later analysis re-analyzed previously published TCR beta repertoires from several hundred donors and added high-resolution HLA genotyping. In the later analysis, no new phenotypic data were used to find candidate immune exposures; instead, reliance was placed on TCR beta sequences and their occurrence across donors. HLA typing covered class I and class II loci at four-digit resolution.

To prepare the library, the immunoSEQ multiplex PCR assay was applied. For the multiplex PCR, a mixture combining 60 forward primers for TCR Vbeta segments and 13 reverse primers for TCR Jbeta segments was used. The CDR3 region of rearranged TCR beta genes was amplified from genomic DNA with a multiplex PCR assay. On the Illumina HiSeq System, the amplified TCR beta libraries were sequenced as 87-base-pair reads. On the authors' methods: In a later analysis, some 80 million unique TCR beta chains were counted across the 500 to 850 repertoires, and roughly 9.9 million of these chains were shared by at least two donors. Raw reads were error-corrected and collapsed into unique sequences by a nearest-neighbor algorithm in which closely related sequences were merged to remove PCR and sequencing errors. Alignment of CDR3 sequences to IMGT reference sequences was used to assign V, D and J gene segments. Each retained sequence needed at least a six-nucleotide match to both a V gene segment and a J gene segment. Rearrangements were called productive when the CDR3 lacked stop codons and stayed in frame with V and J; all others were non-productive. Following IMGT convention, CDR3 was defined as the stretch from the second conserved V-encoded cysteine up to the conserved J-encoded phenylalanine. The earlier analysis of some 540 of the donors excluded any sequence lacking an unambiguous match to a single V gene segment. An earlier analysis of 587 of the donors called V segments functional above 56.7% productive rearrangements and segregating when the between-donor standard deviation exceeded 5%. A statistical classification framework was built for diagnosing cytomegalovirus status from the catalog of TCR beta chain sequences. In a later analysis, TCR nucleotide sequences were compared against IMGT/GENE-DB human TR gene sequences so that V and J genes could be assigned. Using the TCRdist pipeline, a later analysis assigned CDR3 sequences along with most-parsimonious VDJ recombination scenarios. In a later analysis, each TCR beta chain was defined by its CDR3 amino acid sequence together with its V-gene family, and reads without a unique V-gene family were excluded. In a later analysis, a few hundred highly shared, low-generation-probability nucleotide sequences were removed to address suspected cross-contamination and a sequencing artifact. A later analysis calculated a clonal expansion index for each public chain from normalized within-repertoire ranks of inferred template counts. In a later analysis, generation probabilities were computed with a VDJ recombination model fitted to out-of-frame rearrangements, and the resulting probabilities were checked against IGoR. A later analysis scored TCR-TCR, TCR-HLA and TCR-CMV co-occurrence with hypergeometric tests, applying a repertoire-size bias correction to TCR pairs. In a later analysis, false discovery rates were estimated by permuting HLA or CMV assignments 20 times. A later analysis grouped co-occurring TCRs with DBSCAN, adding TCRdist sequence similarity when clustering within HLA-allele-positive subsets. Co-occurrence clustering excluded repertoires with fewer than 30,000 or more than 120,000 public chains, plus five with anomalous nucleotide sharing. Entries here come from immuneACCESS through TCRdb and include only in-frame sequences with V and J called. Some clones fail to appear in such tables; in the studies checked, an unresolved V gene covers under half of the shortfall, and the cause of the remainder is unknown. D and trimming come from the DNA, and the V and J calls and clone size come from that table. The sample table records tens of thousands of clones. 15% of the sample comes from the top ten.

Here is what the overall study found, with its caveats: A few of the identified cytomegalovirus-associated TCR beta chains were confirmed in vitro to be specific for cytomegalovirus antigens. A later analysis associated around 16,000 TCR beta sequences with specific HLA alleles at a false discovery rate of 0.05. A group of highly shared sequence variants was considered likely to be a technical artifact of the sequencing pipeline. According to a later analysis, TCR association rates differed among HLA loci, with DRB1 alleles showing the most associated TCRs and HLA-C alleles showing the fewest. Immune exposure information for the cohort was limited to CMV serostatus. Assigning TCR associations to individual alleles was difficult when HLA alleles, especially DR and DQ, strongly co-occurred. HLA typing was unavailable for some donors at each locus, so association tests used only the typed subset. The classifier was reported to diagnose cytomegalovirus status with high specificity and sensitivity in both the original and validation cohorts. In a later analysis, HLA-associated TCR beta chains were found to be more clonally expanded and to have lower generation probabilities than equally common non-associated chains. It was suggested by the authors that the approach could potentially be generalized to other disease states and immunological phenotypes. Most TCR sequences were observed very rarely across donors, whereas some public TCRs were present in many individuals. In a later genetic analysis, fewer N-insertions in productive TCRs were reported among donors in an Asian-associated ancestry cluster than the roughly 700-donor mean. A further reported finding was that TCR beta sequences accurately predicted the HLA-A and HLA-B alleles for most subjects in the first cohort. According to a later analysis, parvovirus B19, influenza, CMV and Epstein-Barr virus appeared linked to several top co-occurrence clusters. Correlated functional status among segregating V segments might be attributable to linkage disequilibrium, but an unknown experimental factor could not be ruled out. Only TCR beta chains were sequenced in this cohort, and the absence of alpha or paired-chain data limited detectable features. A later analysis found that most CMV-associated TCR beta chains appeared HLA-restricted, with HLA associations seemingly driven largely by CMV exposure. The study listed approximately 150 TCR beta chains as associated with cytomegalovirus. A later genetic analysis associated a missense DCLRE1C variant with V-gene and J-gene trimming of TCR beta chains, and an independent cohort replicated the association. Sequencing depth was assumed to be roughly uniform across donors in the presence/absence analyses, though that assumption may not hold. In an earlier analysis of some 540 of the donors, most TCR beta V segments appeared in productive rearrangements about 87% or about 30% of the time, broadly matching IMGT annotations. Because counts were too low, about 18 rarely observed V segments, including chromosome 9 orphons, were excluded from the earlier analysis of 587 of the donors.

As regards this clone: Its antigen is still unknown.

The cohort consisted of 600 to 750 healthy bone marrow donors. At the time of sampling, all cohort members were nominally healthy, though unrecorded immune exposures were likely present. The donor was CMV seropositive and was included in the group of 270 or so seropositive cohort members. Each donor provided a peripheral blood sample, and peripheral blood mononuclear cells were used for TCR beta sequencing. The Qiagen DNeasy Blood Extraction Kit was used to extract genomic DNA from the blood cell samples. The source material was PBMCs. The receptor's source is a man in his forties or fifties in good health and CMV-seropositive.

For the CDR3, the sequence is CASSLNRGLSTDTQYF. The DNA reads TGTGCCAGCAGCTTAAACCGGGGACTGAGCACAGATACGCAGTATTTT. The rearrangement combines TRBV7-2 with TRBJ2-3; the D segment could be TRBD2, given 6 matching bases. From a lookup of the germline V gene, CDR1 and CDR2 are SGHTA and FQGNSA. V loses 2 bases of germline sequence and J loses 0 bases, and the interval between the two ends is 12 bases. There are 16 amino acids in the CDR3, from cysteine to phenylalanine inclusive. This entry keeps only the CDR3 DNA: 48 bases, framed from base 1.